This is a list of T cell receptor beta chains from one sample in a study of blood T cell repertoires in COVID-19. TCRdb's copy holds only in-frame clones and misses some; the assay was immunoSEQ multiplex PCR. The repertoire consists of some 180,000 clones, with about 86% occurring once and the leading ten covering approximately 11%. Sequencing was performed on peripheral blood. All receptors derive from a man between 65 and 79 years old with active or convalescent COVID-19. Each CDR3 is given without its conserved first and last residue. Each record gives: V gene, J gene, CDR3 protein.

TRBV11-2	TRBJ2-1	ASSSRDRVNNEQF
TRBV27	TRBJ1-2	ASSFRAGAYGYT
TRBV28	TRBJ2-6	ASSLFRGQGVSGANVLT
TRBV18	TRBJ2-7	ASSPPSGDYQGEQY
TRBV5-1	TRBJ1-5	ASSYRVTPSNQPQH
TRBV29-1	TRBJ2-7	SARGGNEQY
TRBV6-5	TRBJ2-7	ASNYWGLNEQY
TRBV27	TRBJ2-5	ASSPRQGAWETQY
TRBV6-5	TRBJ1-2	ASSLTDSRSHYGYT
TRBV7-9	TRBJ1-4	ASSLGAGKNEKLF
TRBV18	TRBJ2-1	ASSPDIRGQF
TRBV5-5	TRBJ2-7	ASSRGRDYSSYEQY
TRBV15	TRBJ2-5	ATSRDAAHPQETQY
TRBV5-1	TRBJ1-1	ASSILGGAPNTEAF
TRBV30	TRBJ1-5	AWSPGTGEQPQH
TRBV16	TRBJ1-5	ASSQSGGTAQPQH
TRBV7-9	TRBJ2-7	ASSSHGGRGYEQY
TRBV4-3	TRBJ2-5	ASSQVWGGKTQY
TRBV7-3	TRBJ2-1	ASSLNGSPYNEQF
TRBV9	TRBJ2-3	ASTVRREAGDTQY
TRBV4-1	TRBJ2-3	ASSRAGVADTQY
TRBV9	TRBJ1-2	ASSQTEIYGYT
TRBV6-2/TRBV6-3	TRBJ2-7	ASSPGTGRTYEQY
TRBV5-1	TRBJ2-6	ASSLLRQGTGGANVLT
TRBV7-9	TRBJ2-7	ASSPGLQQYEQY
TRBV4-3	TRBJ1-2	ASSRGQGLVGYGYT
TRBV7-9	TRBJ2-7	ASSFEYEQY
TRBV28	TRBJ1-1	ASSLSQTNTEAF
TRBV19	TRBJ2-2	ASRVQGYGELF
TRBV7-2	TRBJ2-1	ASSPQRGAYNEQF
TRBV5-5	TRBJ1-6	ASSLSPGAPLH
TRBV5-1	TRBJ2-7	ASSLGTGGTYEQY
TRBV28	TRBJ1-2	ASSPRTNGYT
TRBV7-3	TRBJ2-7	ASSLSPASDEQY
TRBV25-1	TRBJ2-1	ASSEYLGSYNEQF
TRBV28	TRBJ2-1	ASRTLLAGVWDPGGETNEQF
TRBV7-6	TRBJ1-4	ASSLGGYTNEKLF
TRBV18	TRBJ2-7	ASSPLQGSYEQY
TRBV24-1	TRBJ2-3	ATSDLPGTGDTDTQY
TRBV28	TRBJ2-7	ASTRGQGSYEQY
TRBV5-1	TRBJ2-2	ASSPYGQNTGELF
TRBV7-9	TRBJ2-2	ASSPRGPNTGELF